This T cell receptor beta chain was sequenced during a study of blood T cell repertoires in COVID-19. On the study more broadly: COVID-19 samples collected from the United States, Italy and Spain covered acute and convalescent phases. Sources were T cells, B-cell-depleted T cells, or PBMCs; the material itself was cDNA or gDNA.

Authors' processing steps: Nucleated cell counts were estimated from reference gene primer amplification. Assay: immunoSEQ multiplex PCR; the TCRdb copy retains only in-frame clones and omits some. The V and J calls and the clone size are those of that table, but D and trimming were determined from the DNA. The sample carries under 400,000 clones, about nine tenths recorded once. The junction had 4 bases not matched to a gene; V was cut back by 5 bases and J by 4 bases. This CDR3 contains 13 residues. CDR1 LNHDA and CDR2 SQIVND come from the germline V gene (reference sequence). The TCR sequence derives from a woman aged 25 to 39 with COVID-19, enrolled during active disease. The rearrangement uses TRBV19 and TRBJ2-5; 7 bases are shared with TRBD1. Sequences were obtained from peripheral blood. The CDR3: CASSEGGGETQYF. CDR3 DNA: TGTGCCAGTAGTGAAGGGGGCGGAGAGACCCAGTACTTC.